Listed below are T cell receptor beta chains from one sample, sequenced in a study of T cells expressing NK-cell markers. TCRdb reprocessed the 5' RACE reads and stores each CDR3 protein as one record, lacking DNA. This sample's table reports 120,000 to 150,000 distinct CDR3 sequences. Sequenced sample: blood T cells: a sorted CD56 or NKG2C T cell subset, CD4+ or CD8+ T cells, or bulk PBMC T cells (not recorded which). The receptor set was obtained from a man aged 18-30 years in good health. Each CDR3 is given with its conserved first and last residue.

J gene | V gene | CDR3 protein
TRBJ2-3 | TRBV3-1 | CASSQDRLGDFTDTQYF
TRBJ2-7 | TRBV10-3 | CAISEEGAGRYEQYF
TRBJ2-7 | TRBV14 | CASSQNVGSYEQYF
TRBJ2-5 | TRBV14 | CASSQLLGETQYF
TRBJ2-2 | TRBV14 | CASSQDLGRGLTGELFF
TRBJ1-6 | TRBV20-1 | CSARDGTENSPLHF
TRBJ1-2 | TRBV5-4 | CASSSRDTLGYTF
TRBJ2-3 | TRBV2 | CASSEVPGLAEPTDTQYF
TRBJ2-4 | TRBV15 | CATSRAERVLDIQYF
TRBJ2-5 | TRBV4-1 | CASSQEWENTGAQYF
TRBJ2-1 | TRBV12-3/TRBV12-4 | CASGLAGAMNEQFF
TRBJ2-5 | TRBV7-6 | CASSLEAGAFETQYF
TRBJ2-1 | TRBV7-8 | CASSGRGEGGHNEQFF
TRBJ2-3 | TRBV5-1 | CASSLFREDTQYF
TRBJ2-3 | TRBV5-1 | CASSLGTSGYTDTQYF
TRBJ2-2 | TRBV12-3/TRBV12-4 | CASSLTPVRELFF
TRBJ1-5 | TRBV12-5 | CASGQGGNQPQHF
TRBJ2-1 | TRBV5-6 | CASSLGSGGSYNEQFF
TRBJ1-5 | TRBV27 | CASSKGGVGQPQHF
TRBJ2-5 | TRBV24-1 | CATSDLDPTRAQETQYF
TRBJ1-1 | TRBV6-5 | CASSYGSTEAFF
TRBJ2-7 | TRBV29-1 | CSVEDRAGYEQYF
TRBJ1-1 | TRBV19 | CASSIGGGHTEAFF
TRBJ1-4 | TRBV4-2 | CASKNTGRLEKLFF